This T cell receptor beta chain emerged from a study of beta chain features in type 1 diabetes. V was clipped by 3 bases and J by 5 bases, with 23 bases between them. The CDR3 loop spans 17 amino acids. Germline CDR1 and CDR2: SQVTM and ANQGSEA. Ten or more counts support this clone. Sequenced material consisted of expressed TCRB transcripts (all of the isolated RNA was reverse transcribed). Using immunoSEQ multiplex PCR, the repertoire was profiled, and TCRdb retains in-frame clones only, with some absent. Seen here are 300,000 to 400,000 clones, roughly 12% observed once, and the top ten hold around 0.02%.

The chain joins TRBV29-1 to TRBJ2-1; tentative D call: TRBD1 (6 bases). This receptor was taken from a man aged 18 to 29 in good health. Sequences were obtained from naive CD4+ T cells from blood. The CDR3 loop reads CSVEAPNGQLFDNEQFF. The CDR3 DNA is TGCAGCGTTGAGGCCCCAAATGGACAGCTCTTCGACAATGAGCAGTTCTTC.